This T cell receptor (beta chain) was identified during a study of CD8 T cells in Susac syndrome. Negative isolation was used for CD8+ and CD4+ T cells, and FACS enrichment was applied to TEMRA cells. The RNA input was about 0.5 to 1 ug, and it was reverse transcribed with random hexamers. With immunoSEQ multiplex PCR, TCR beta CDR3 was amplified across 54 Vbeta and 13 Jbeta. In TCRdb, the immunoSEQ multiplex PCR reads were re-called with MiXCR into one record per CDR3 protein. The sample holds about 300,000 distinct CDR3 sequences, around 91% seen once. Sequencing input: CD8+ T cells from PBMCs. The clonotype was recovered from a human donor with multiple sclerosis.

CDR3 region: CASSQVTRNEQFF. The CDR3 DNA is TGCGCCAGCAGCCAAGTGACTAGAAATGAGCAGTTCTTC. The V and J genes are TRBV4-1 and TRBJ2-1; possible D gene TRBD2, 6 bases. The V gene's germline CDR1 is MGHRA and CDR2 YSYEKL. Trimming cost V 1 base and J 7 bases, with 8 bases left between them. The CDR3 spans 13 residues.